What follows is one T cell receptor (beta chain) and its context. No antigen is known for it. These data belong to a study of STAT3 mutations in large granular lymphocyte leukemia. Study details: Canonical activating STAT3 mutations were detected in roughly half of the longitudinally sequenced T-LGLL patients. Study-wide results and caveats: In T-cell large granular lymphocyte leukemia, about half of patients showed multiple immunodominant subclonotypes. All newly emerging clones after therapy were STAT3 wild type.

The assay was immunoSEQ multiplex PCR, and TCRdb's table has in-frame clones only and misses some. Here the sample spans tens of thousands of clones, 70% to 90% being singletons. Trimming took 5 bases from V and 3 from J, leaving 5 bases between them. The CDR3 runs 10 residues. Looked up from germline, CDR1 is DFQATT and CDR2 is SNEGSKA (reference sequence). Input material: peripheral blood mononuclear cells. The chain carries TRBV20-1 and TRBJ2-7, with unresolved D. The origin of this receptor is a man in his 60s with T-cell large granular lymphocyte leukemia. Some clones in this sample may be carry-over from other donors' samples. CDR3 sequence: CSAGFYEQYF. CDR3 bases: TGCAGTGCTGGTTTCTACGAGCAGTACTTC.